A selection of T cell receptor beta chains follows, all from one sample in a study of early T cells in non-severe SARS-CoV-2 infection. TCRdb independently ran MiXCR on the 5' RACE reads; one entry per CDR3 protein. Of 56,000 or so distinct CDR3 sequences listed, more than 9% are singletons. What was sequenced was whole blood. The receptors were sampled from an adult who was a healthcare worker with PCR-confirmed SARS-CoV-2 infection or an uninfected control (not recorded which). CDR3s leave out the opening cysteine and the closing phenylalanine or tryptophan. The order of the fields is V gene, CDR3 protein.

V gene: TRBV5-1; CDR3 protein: ASSLPGTVYEQY
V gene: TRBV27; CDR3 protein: ASSLRQGRKEFRNQPQH
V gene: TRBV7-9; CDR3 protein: ASSSTSGYNEQF
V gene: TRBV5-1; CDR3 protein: ASSDATGQETQY
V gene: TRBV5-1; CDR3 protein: ASSLGTAQETQY
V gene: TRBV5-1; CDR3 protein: ASSTTGGHGYT
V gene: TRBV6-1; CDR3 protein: ASRRQGAAGANVLT
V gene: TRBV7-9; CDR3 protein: ASSHSYVLGSGYEAF
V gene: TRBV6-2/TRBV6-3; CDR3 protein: ASSSLTENTEAF
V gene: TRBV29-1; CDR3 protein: SVENNYEQY
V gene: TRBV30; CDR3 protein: ACRDRVIHEQY
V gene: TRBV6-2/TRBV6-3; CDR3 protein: ASSSAGRGANVLT
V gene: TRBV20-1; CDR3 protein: SGVGTGSTEAF
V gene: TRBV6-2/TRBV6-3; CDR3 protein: ATGQGNTGELF
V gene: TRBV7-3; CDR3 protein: ASSPTGASYNEQF
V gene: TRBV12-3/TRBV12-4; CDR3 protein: ASSDGRRLSTEAF
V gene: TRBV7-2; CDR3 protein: ASSLALGEQY
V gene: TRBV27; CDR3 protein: ASSSGTYGTGELF
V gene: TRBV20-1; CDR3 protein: SARDRAVDTQY
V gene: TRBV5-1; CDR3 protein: ASSLPSGIEQY
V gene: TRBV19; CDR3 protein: ASSIEAGGNYEQY
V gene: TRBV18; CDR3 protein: ASSPSGTGDEKLF
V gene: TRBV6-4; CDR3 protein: ASSDSLAGAREQF
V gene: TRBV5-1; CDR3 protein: ASSRGGLAYNEQF
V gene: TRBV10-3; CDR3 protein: AISDSGLTQY
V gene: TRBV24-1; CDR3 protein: ATSDLGSPYTDTQY
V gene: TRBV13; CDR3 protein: ASSLSRPSPYTGELF
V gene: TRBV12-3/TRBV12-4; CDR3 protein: ASSGFYGYT
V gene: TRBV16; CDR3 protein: ASSQSGTTAMF
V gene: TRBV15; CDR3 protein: ATSRSPVTEAF